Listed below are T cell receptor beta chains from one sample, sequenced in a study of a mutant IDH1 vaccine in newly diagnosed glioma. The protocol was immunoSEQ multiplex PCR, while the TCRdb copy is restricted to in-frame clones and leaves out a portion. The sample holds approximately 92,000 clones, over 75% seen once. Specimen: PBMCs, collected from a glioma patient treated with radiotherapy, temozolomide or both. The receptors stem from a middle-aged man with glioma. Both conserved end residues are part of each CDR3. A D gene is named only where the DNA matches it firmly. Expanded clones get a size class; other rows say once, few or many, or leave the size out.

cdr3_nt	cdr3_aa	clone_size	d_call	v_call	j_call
TGTGCCAGCAGCTTAGTGGCTAGCGGGAATGCCCATAGCGAGCAGTACTTC	CASSLVASGNAHSEQYF	-	TRBD2	TRBV7-2	TRBJ2-7
TGCGCCAGCAGCCAGTCGCCGGGACTCAGGGGGTACGAGCAGTACTTC	CASSQSPGLRGYEQYF	once	-	TRBV4-3	TRBJ2-7
TGTGCCAGCAGCCCCGCGGACACTGAAGCTTTCTTT	CASSPADTEAFF	few	-	TRBV5-4	TRBJ1-1
TGCGCCAGCAGCCAGACCCTGGGGAGTTATGCCGGGGAGCTGTTTTTT	CASSQTLGSYAGELFF	-	-	TRBV4-3	TRBJ2-2
TGTGCCAGCAGCCGGGACAGGGAGATACACACCGGGGAGCTGTTTTTT	CASSRDREIHTGELFF	few	TRBD1	TRBV5-6	TRBJ2-2
TGTGCCAGCAGTTACGTTACCGCCGGGGAGCTGTTTTTT	CASSYVTAGELFF	-	-	TRBV6-5	TRBJ2-2
TGTGCCAGCAGCTACTACGTCTGGCGGGGGGGCACAGATACGCAGTATTTT	CASSYYVWRGGTDTQYF	once	TRBD2	TRBV5-8	TRBJ2-3
TGTGCCAGCGTCCGGGACAGGGTCACAGATACGCAGTATTTT	CASVRDRVTDTQYF	-	TRBD1	TRBV2	TRBJ2-3
TGTGCCAGCAGCCAAGATTGGGGGGTTGCCTATGGCTACACCTTC	CASSQDWGVAYGYTF	once	-	TRBV4-2	TRBJ1-2
TGTGCCAGCAGCTTTTTTGACCGCGTAACCGACAAGTATAATTCACCCCTCCACTTT	CASSFFDRVTDKYNSPLHF	-	-	TRBV5-6	TRBJ1-6
TGTGCCAGCAGCCCCGGGACAGGGGGCCAGCCCCAGCATTTT	CASSPGTGGQPQHF	-	TRBD1	TRBV11-2	TRBJ1-5
TGTGCCTGGAGCTCCAGGGGGATAAGGGAGACCCAGTACTTC	CAWSSRGIRETQYF	once	TRBD1	TRBV30	TRBJ2-5
TGTGCCAGCAGCCCAGGACTAGCGGGGTTCACAGATACGCAGTATTTT	CASSPGLAGFTDTQYF	-	TRBD2	TRBV7-9	TRBJ2-3
TGTGCCAGCGGACAGTTGGGCTCTGGGGCCAACGTCCTGACTTTC	CASGQLGSGANVLTF	-	-	TRBV19	TRBJ2-6
TGTGCCAGCAGCTTTCGATACTACGAGCAGTACTTC	CASSFRYYEQYF	-	-	TRBV7-3	TRBJ2-7
TGTGCCAGCAGTTTTTACAGGGCGAGGGATACGCAGTATTTT	CASSFYRARDTQYF	-	-	TRBV27	TRBJ2-3
TGCAGCGTTGAAGGGACTAGCGCTGTCAACGAGCAGTACTTC	CSVEGTSAVNEQYF	-	TRBD2	TRBV29-1	TRBJ2-7
TGTGCCAGTAACCGGGACAGCTTCACCGGGGAGCTGTTTTTT	CASNRDSFTGELFF	-	TRBD1	TRBV19	TRBJ2-2
TGCGCCAGCAGCTCAGGACAGGTCGCTAACTATGGCTACACCTTC	CASSSGQVANYGYTF	few	TRBD1	TRBV5-1	TRBJ1-2
TGTGCCAGCAGTTACTCGCTGACAAATTTTAACGAAAAACTGTTTTTT	CASSYSLTNFNEKLFF	-	-	TRBV6-5	TRBJ1-4
TGTGCCATCTCTAAGGGGGGGAGTCTCGGCGATACGCAGTATTTT	CAISKGGSLGDTQYF	medium-sized	-	TRBV10-3	TRBJ2-3
TGCGCCAGCAGCCAAGACGCCGGGATCCGAAAACTGTTTTTT	CASSQDAGIRKLFF	-	-	TRBV4-1	TRBJ1-4
TGTGCCAGCAGCTTACTCCAGGGGGCAGGGGAGACCCAGTACTTC	CASSLLQGAGETQYF	-	TRBD1	TRBV7-2	TRBJ2-5
TGTGCCAGCAGCCAAGATCCGACTAGCGGGGCGGATGAGCAGTTCTTC	CASSQDPTSGADEQFF	-	TRBD2	TRBV5-4	TRBJ2-1
TGCGCCAGCAGCTGGGGACTAGCGGGAGTTAGGAGCGATGAGCAGTTCTTC	CASSWGLAGVRSDEQFF	-	TRBD2	TRBV4-3	TRBJ2-1
TGTGCCAGCAGCTTAGCGGCCCCAGGGGGCACAGATACGCAGTATTTT	CASSLAAPGGTDTQYF	few	-	TRBV5-5	TRBJ2-3
TGCGCCAGCAGCCAAGGGACAGGGTACGAGCAGTACTTC	CASSQGTGYEQYF	-	TRBD1	TRBV4-3	TRBJ2-7
TGCGCCAGCAGCCAAGATCCCCGCGATAGCGGAACCTACGAGCAGTACTTC	CASSQDPRDSGTYEQYF	-	-	TRBV4-3	TRBJ2-7
TGTGCCAGCACCTCCCTTGGGGGCCACGAGCAGTACTTC	CASTSLGGHEQYF	-	-	TRBV7-2	TRBJ2-7
TGTGCCACCAGCAGAACTCTAGCGGGAGGGTCCTACGAGCAGTACTTC	CATSRTLAGGSYEQYF	once	TRBD2	TRBV15	TRBJ2-7
TGTGCCAGCAGCCCCGACACTCTGAACACTGAAGCTTTCTTT	CASSPDTLNTEAFF	-	-	TRBV7-3	TRBJ1-1
TGTGCCATCACAAGAGGGGCTCCCGGGGAGCTGTTTTTT	CAITRGAPGELFF	-	-	TRBV10-3	TRBJ2-2
TGTGCCAGCAGACTGGGCCTACCGGTGGGCAATGAGCAGTTCTTC	CASRLGLPVGNEQFF	once	-	TRBV4-2	TRBJ2-1
TGTGCCAGTAGTATAGATCTGGACTATGGCTACACCTTC	CASSIDLDYGYTF	-	-	TRBV19	TRBJ1-2
TGTGCCACCAGCAGAGCGGGGGGGCTGTGGAATGAGCAGTTCTTC	CATSRAGGLWNEQFF	few	TRBD2	TRBV15	TRBJ2-1
TGTGCCAGCTCACTTTTGGGGGAAACAGATACGCAGTATTTT	CASSLLGETDTQYF	-	-	TRBV18	TRBJ2-3
TGCGCCAGCAGCTTAGAGGGGACGACTTATGGCTACACCTTC	CASSLEGTTYGYTF	-	-	TRBV5-1	TRBJ1-2
TGTGCCAGCAGCCCTTTGGACAGGGAAAATGAGCAGTACTTC	CASSPLDRENEQYF	-	TRBD1	TRBV9	TRBJ2-7
TGTGCCAGCAGGTTAGATAGGGTCGCTTTCTTT	CASRLDRVAFF	-	-	TRBV7-8	TRBJ1-1
TGTGCCAGCAGTTGGGAGGGAGGCTACAATGAGCAGTTCTTC	CASSWEGGYNEQFF	-	TRBD2	TRBV28	TRBJ2-1
TGTGCCAGCACCTTTCAGGCAGGCACTAACTATGGCTACACCTTC	CASTFQAGTNYGYTF	-	-	TRBV7-2	TRBJ1-2
TGTGCCAGCAGTTCGCCCTACCAAGAGACCCAGTACTTC	CASSSPYQETQYF	-	-	TRBV27	TRBJ2-5
TGTGCCAGCAGCTCGACAGGGGGCTCCCACAATGAGCAGTTCTTC	CASSSTGGSHNEQFF	-	TRBD1	TRBV5-6	TRBJ2-1
TGTGCCAGCAGCTCCAGACTAGCGGGTCACAATGAGCAGTTCTTC	CASSSRLAGHNEQFF	-	TRBD2	TRBV7-2	TRBJ2-1
TGTGCCAGCAGATTAGCGACCAGCTACGAGCAGTACTTC	CASRLATSYEQYF	-	-	TRBV11-1	TRBJ2-7
TGTGCCAGCAGTTACGGTGGTTTTAATGAGCAGTTCTTC	CASSYGGFNEQFF	-	-	TRBV6-5	TRBJ2-1
TGTGCCAGCAGCCCCTCGGCGGGGGTGGGGTACGAGCAGTACTTC	CASSPSAGVGYEQYF	-	TRBD2	TRBV7-2	TRBJ2-7
TGTGCCAGCAGCGTGGACCACTACGAGCAGTACTTC	CASSVDHYEQYF	-	-	TRBV5-4	TRBJ2-7
TGTGCCAGCTCCTCTCCGGGGGCGAGCTCCTACGAGCAGTACTTC	CASSSPGASSYEQYF	-	-	TRBV27	TRBJ2-7
TGTGCCAGCAAGGCAGGGCCCCACGAGCAGTACTTC	CASKAGPHEQYF	-	-	TRBV6-5	TRBJ2-7
TGTGCCAGCTCACCCTGGGGGAGCTCCTACGAGCAGTACTTC	CASSPWGSSYEQYF	-	-	TRBV18	TRBJ2-7
TGTGCCAGCAGCTTAAAGCTGGGGACCGGGGAGCTGTTTTTT	CASSLKLGTGELFF	-	-	TRBV7-3	TRBJ2-2
TGTGCCAGCAGGGCTAGCGGGAGAGCTAGTAATGAGCAGTTCTTC	CASRASGRASNEQFF	-	TRBD2	TRBV7-8	TRBJ2-1
TGTGCCAGCAAGGAGGGCAGCCCCTTTAGCAATCAGCCCCAGCATTTT	CASKEGSPFSNQPQHF	-	-	TRBV28	TRBJ1-5